These 29 T cell receptor beta chains share one sample of origin, sequenced in a study of CD8+ T cells in alopecia areata. Reverse transcription of extracted RNA yielded cDNA, which provided the sequencing template. Generated by immunoSEQ multiplex PCR, the TCRdb table keeps only in-frame clones and is missing some. The table lists 200,000 or so clones, approximately 53% of them singletons, with over 4% in the top ten. Sequencing was carried out using CD8+ T cells sorted from blood. The receptors were sampled from a human donor in good health.

This clone was picked up a small number of times. CDR3 coding DNA: TGCGCCAGCAGCTTCGACGGTTCAGAGACCCAGTACTTC. This sequence encodes CASSFDGSETQYF. The chain uses TRBV5-1 and TRBJ2-5, with D hard to call. The germline V and J ends were trimmed by 2 bases and 4 bases, with 9 bases remaining between them. CDR1 SGHRS and CDR2 YFSETQ come from the germline V gene. The CDR3 extends over 13 amino acids.

The genes are TRBV7-6 and TRBJ2-3, with 15 bases fitting TRBD2. The CDR3 has 16 amino acids. The trim removed 5 bases at V and 4 bases at J, leaving 4 bases unmatched. Germline V CDR1 and CDR2: SGHVS, FNYEAQ. This chain's CDR3 is CASSPRTSGGADTQYF. The CDR3 nucleotides are TGTGCCAGCAGCCCCCGGACTAGCGGGGGGGCAGATACGCAGTATTTT. The variable domain in full, completed from reference TRBV7-6 and TRBJ2-3, reads GAGVSQSPRYKVTKRGQDVALRCDPISGHVSLYWYRQALGQGPEFLTYFNYEAQQDKSGLPNDRFSAERPEGSISTLTIQRTEQRDSAMYRCASSPRTSGGADTQYFGPGTRLTVL.

The chain links TRBV2 to TRBJ2-3; weak D call: TRBD1 (5 bases). V was pared by 2 bases and J by 6 bases, with 6 bases between. This CDR3 is built from 12 residues. Looked up from germline, CDR1 is SNHLY and CDR2 is FYNNEI. The CDR3 nucleotides are TGTGCCAGCAGTGAATCAGGGGATACGCAGTATTTT. This sequence encodes CASSESGDTQYF.

The chain couples TRBV7-9 to TRBJ2-3; tentatively, D is TRBD1 (5 bases). V lost 3 bases to trimming and J lost 2 bases, with 12 bases between them. Germline V CDR1 and CDR2: SEHNR, FQNEAQ (reference sequence). The CDR3 is 15 amino acids. Here the CDR3 reads CASSLGQGYTDTQYF. The CDR3 nucleotides are TGTGCCAGCAGCTTGGGGCAGGGTTACACAGATACGCAGTATTTT.

This chain connects TRBV13 to TRBJ1-5, with 7 positions matching TRBD1. Germline V gene lookup returns CDR1 PRHDT and CDR2 FYEKMQ (reference sequence). The V and J ends lost 5 bases and 6 bases, in that order; junction bases with no gene match: 7. There are 14 residues in the CDR3. CDR3 loop: CASSRRDRSQPQHF. CDR3 DNA: TGTGCCAGCAGCCGCCGGGACAGAAGTCAGCCCCAGCATTTT. Full variable domain (rest looked up from reference TRBV13 and TRBJ1-5): AAGVIQSPRHLIKEKRETATLKCYPIPRHDTVYWYQQGPGQDPQFLISFYEKMQSDKGSIPDRFSAQQFSDYHSELNMSSLELGDSALYFCASSRRDRSQPQHFGDGTRLSIL.

This clone was seen more than once but under ten times. This chain uses TRBV7-9 with TRBJ1-1, with D possibly matching TRBD1 (5 bases). V gave up 5 bases and J gave up 3 bases, with 13 bases separating them. CDR3 size: 14 residues. Germline V gene sequence: CDR1 SEHNR, CDR2 FQNEAQ (reference sequence). The CDR3 sequence is CASSETVGDTEAFF. The CDR3 DNA is TGTGCCAGCAGCGAGACGGTAGGGGACACTGAAGCTTTCTTT.

The J gene is TRBJ2-1, the V gene TRBV13; D is possibly TRBD1 (6 bases). Germline CDR1 and CDR2: PRHDT and FYEKMQ (reference sequence). CDR3 length: 16 amino acids. V dropped 5 bases and J dropped 2 bases, with 16 bases sitting between them. The CDR3 DNA sequence: TGTGCCAGCAGCGCCCGAGACAGGAAGACCTACAATGAGCAGTTCTTC. This gives the protein CASSARDRKTYNEQFF.

As to this clone: The same CDR3 also results from other DNA sequences found in this sample. This chain uses TRBV9 with TRBJ2-7; perhaps D is TRBD1 or TRBD2 (6 bases each). This CDR3 spans 14 amino acids. The V gene's germline CDR1 is SGDLS and CDR2 YYNGEE. V shed 0 bases and J shed 2 bases, with 9 bases lying between them. The CDR3 region has the DNA TGTGCCAGCAGCGTAGGAGGGGGGACCTACGAGCAGTACTTC. It specifies CASSVGGGTYEQYF.

The V gene is TRBV29-1, the J gene TRBJ1-1; TRBD1 aligns across 8 bases. The CDR3 spans 13 residues. V lost 5 bases and J lost 3; bases outside the gene matches: 5. Germline V gives CDR1 SQVTM, CDR2 ANQGSEA. DNA of the CDR3: TGCAGCGTTAGGACAGGGAGGGACACTGAAGCTTTCTTT. Translation: CSVRTGRDTEAFF.

The J gene is TRBJ1-1, the V gene TRBV6-5, with 8 bases matching TRBD1. The CDR3 totals 15 residues. After removal of 5 bases from V and 0 bases from J, the junction contained 5 bases not matched to a gene. Germline lookup yields CDR1 MNHEY and CDR2 SVGAGI. The CDR3 sequence: CASSALGQVNTEAFF. The CDR3 nucleotides are TGTGCCAGCAGTGCCCTGGGACAGGTGAACACTGAAGCTTTCTTT.

The chain couples TRBV7-9 to TRBJ2-5; D might be TRBD2 (5 bases). CDR1 SEHNR and CDR2 FQNEAQ come from the germline V gene (reference sequence). The CDR3 extends over 14 amino acids. The V end lost 8 bases, the J end lost 2 bases, and 15 bases lay between the germline ends. The CDR3 loop reads CASPPMGVQETQYF. Here the CDR3 DNA reads TGTGCCAGCCCTCCTATGGGAGTACAAGAGACCCAGTACTTC.

The chain joins TRBV7-2 to TRBJ2-3; 9 bases fit TRBD1. J lost 4 bases, V lost 1 base, and 6 bases had no gene match. CDR1 and CDR2 (germline): SGHTA, FQGNSA. The CDR3 sequence is 16 residues long. CDR3: CASSLDLGTGSDTQYF. In DNA, the CDR3 is TGTGCCAGCAGCTTAGATTTGGGGACAGGGTCAGATACGCAGTATTTT.

The chain is built from TRBV5-4 and TRBJ2-1; TRBD2 aligns across 11 bases. This CDR3 has 15 residues. Germline V gene lookup returns CDR1 SGHNT and CDR2 YYREEE (reference sequence). Trimming at V came to 3 bases and at J to 10 bases, leaving 9 bases not matched to a gene. CDR3 protein: CASSYGSGGGSEQFF. DNA for the CDR3: TGTGCCAGCAGCTACGGTAGCGGGGGGGGATCGGAGCAGTTCTTC.

The chain couples TRBV4-1 to TRBJ1-1; 9 bases are shared with TRBD1. Germline CDR1 and CDR2: MGHRA and YSYEKL. J lost 4 bases, V lost 4 bases, and 10 bases had no gene match. The CDR3 totals 16 residues. The CDR3 is CASSPQVRQGGTEAFF. CDR3 nucleotides: TGCGCCAGCAGCCCGCAGGTGAGACAGGGGGGCACTGAAGCTTTCTTT.

This sequence joins TRBV5-1 and TRBJ2-7; D remains unclear. The CDR3 spans 15 residues. Per germline, CDR1 SGHRS and CDR2 YFSETQ. Trimming took off 0 bases at V and 5 bases at J, with 15 bases between the two ends. CDR3 DNA sequence: TGCGCCAGCAGCTTGGCGTCCTCGAATCGGGACGAGCAGTACTTC. Its translation: CASSLASSNRDEQYF.

The J gene is TRBJ1-2, the V gene TRBV27; tentatively, D is TRBD1 (6 bases). This CDR3 spans 17 amino acids. The V gene's germline CDR1 is MNHEY and CDR2 SMNVEV (reference sequence). V lost 2 bases, J lost 1 base, and 17 bases lay in between. The CDR3 here is CASSLTTDTGHNYGYTF. The CDR3 DNA sequence: TGTGCCAGCAGTTTAACGACCGATACAGGGCATAACTATGGCTACACCTTC.

The sample holds a few counts of this clone. The rearrangement links TRBV29-1 to TRBJ1-1; D unresolved. CDR1 and CDR2 from the germline V gene are SQVTM and ANQGSEA. Between the trimmed V and J ends, which lost 8 bases and 1 base, there was a span of 11 bases. This CDR3 has 12 residues. CDR3 nucleotide sequence: TGCAGCATCCAAATAGGGAACACTGAAGCTTTCTTT. This gives the protein CSIQIGNTEAFF.

This clone was detected ten times or more. The chain has TRBV11-2 and TRBJ2-7, with a tentative D call TRBD1 (5 bases). Germline V gene lookup returns CDR1 SGHAT and CDR2 FQNNGV. The CDR3 extends over 17 amino acids. The V end was cut by 0 bases, the J end by 4 bases, with 19 bases between. The CDR3 protein is CASSLELIQGGRYEQYF. The CDR3 DNA follows: TGTGCCAGCAGCTTAGAGCTAATTCAGGGTGGACGGTACGAGCAGTACTTC.

The CDR3 nucleotides are TGTGCCAGCAGCCCAGGTATCGGGGGAGAGGTCACAGATACGCAGTATTTT. Its translation is CASSPGIGGEVTDTQYF. V is TRBV7-8 and J is TRBJ2-3, with D possibly being TRBD2 (6 bases). CDR1 and CDR2 (germline): SGHVS, FQNEAQ. There are 17 residues in the CDR3. The V end was cut by 5 bases, the J end by 2 bases, with 20 bases between.

This sequence joins TRBV7-6 and TRBJ2-3; 8 bases agree with TRBD2. V lost 5 bases to trimming and J lost 3 bases; unmatched junction nucleotides: 10. Per germline, CDR1 SGHVS and CDR2 FNYEAQ. This CDR3 comprises 16 residues. The CDR3: CASSSGFGGGTDTQYF. DNA of the CDR3: TGTGCCAGCAGCAGTGGCTTTGGCGGGGGGACAGATACGCAGTATTTT.

The V gene is TRBV27, the J gene TRBJ2-5; 12 nucleotides match TRBD2. This CDR3 contains 14 residues. The J segment lost 3 bases and the V segment lost 4 bases, leaving 0 bases of the junction unmatched. The germline V gene has CDR1 MNHEY and CDR2 SMNVEV (reference sequence). CDR3 coding DNA: TGTGCCAGCAGTTGGACTAGCGGGAAAGAGACCCAGTACTTC. This codes for CASSWTSGKETQYF.

CDR3 in amino acids: CASSQTGSYRYTF. The CDR3 DNA sequence: TGTGCCAGCAGTCAGACAGGAAGTTATCGCTACACCTTC. The V and J genes are TRBV6-1 and TRBJ1-2; tentatively, D is TRBD1 (6 bases). Trimming left V 5 bases short and J 9 bases short, with 16 bases between. The CDR3 consists of 13 residues. Germline V lookup: CDR1 MNHNS, CDR2 SASEGT.

This chain connects TRBV29-1 to TRBJ2-1, with D hard to call. This CDR3 has 12 amino acids. The V gene lost 4 bases and the J gene lost 6 bases, with 10 bases spanning the gap. CDR1 and CDR2 (germline): SQVTM, ANQGSEA. The CDR3 sequence is CSVVGQSNEQFF. The CDR3 coding sequence is TGCAGCGTTGTAGGGCAGTCCAATGAGCAGTTCTTC.

The rearrangement uses TRBV27 and TRBJ1-5, with D tentatively TRBD1 (6 bases). The CDR3 length is 13 residues. Per germline, CDR1 MNHEY and CDR2 SMNVEV (reference sequence). The V gene lost 8 bases and the J gene lost 4 bases, with 12 bases spanning the gap. The CDR3 loop is CASGATGNQPQHF. Written as DNA, the CDR3 is TGTGCCAGCGGCGCTACAGGGAATCAGCCCCAGCATTTT.

This clone turned up a few times. The rearrangement uses TRBV5-6 and TRBJ1-1; the match to TRBD1 covers 7 bases. The CDR3 spans 15 residues. Trimming took 7 bases from V and 2 from J; bases not matched to a gene: 11. Germline values: CDR1 SGHDT, CDR2 YYEEEE. The CDR3 nucleotides read TGTGCCAGCGCCCAAGGGAGGGGGCGCAACACTGAAGCTTTCTTT. Its translation is CASAQGRGRNTEAFF.

The chain joins TRBV29-1 to TRBJ2-3, with D unclear. CDR3 length: 13 residues. The V end was cut by 1 base, the J end by 4 bases, with 9 bases between. Germline lookup yields CDR1 SQVTM and CDR2 ANQGSEA. CDR3 in DNA: TGCAGCGTTGAAGGAATCAGCTCAGATACGCAGTATTTT. This gives the protein CSVEGISSDTQYF.

The chain couples TRBV29-1 to TRBJ1-1; D ambiguous. The CDR3 is made up of 13 amino acids. The V gene's germline CDR1 is SQVTM and CDR2 ANQGSEA. Trimming pared 8 bases from V and 1 base from J, leaving 14 bases between. This CDR3 reads CSSDRGRNTEAFF. The CDR3 bases are TGCAGCTCTGACCGAGGGAGGAACACTGAAGCTTTCTTT.

The chain links TRBV11-1 to TRBJ2-7, with D tentatively TRBD1 (8 bases). Trimming pared 5 bases from V and 3 bases from J, leaving 14 bases between. The CDR3 sequence is 14 residues long. Per germline, CDR1 SGHAT and CDR2 FQDESV (reference sequence). Here the CDR3 reads CASSASGTGYEQYF. In DNA form, the CDR3 reads TGTGCCAGCAGCGCCAGCGGGACAGGCTACGAGCAGTACTTC.

The DNA for the CDR3 is TGTGCCAGCAGCGGTGAGTCCACAGATACGCAGTATTTT. It yields the protein CASSGESTDTQYF. V is TRBV9 and J is TRBJ2-3, with D unresolved. CDR1 and CDR2 (germline): SGDLS, YYNGEE. Trimming took off 3 bases at V and 2 bases at J, with 7 bases between the two ends. The CDR3 consists of 13 residues.